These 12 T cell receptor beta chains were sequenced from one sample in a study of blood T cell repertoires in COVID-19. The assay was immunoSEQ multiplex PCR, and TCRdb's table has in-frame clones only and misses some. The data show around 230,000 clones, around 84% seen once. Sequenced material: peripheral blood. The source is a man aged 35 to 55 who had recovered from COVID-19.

DNA of the CDR3: TGTGCCAGCAGCTTGTGGACAGCCTTGAACACTGAAGCTTTCTTT. This codes for CASSLWTALNTEAFF. The V call is TRBV5-7, the J call TRBJ1-1; D perhaps matches TRBD1 (6 bases). TRBV5-7 is given ORF status, its function remaining uncertain. This CDR3 spans 15 amino acids. Trimming took off 1 base at V and 0 bases at J, with 10 bases between the two ends.

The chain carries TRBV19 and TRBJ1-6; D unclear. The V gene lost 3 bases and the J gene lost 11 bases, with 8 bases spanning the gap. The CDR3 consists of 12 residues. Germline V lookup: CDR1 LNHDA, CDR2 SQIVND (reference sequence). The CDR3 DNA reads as TGTGCCAGTAGTATGGGAGGTGCACCCCTCCACTTT. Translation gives CASSMGGAPLHF.

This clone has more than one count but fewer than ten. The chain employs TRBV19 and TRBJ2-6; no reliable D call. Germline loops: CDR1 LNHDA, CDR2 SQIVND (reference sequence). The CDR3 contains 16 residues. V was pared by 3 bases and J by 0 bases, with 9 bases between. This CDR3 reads CASSIEPLSGANVLTF. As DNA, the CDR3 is TGTGCCAGTAGTATTGAGCCCCTCTCTGGGGCCAACGTCCTGACTTTC.

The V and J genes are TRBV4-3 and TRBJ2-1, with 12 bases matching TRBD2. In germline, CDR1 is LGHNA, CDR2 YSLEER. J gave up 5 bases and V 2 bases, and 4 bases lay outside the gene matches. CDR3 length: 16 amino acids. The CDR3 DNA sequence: TGCGCCAGCAGCCAACTAGCGGGAGGGCCCCACAATGAGCAGTTCTTC. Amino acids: CASSQLAGGPHNEQFF.

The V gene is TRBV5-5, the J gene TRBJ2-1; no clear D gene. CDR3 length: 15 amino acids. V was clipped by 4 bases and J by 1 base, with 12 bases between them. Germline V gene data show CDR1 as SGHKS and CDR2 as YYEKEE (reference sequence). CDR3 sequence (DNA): TGTGCCAGCAGCCCCCCCGTCGGTTCCTACAATGAGCAGTTCTTC. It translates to CASSPPVGSYNEQFF.

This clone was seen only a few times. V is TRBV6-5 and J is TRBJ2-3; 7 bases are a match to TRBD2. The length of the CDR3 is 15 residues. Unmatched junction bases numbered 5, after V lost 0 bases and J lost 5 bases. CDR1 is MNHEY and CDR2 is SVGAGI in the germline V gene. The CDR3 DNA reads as TGTGCCAGCAGTTACTCGGGCGGGAGCGAAGATACGCAGTATTTT. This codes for CASSYSGGSEDTQYF.

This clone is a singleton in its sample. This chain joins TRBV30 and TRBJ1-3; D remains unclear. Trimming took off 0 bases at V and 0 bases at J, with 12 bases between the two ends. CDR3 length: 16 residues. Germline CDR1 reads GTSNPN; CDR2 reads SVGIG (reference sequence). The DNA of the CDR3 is TGTGCCTGGAGTGTTTATCCGAGACACTCTGGAAACACCATATATTTT. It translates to CAWSVYPRHSGNTIYF.

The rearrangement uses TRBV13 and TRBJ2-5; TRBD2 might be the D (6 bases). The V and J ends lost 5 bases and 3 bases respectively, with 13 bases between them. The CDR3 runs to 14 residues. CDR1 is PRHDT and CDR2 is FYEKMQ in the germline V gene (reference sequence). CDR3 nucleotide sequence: TGTGCCAGCAGCCCAAGGGACTCGGAAGAGACCCAGTACTTC. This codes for CASSPRDSEETQYF. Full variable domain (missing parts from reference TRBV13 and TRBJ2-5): AAGVIQSPRHLIKEKRETATLKCYPIPRHDTVYWYQQGPGQDPQFLISFYEKMQSDKGSIPDRFSAQQFSDYHSELNMSSLELGDSALYFCASSPRDSEETQYFGPGTRLLVL.

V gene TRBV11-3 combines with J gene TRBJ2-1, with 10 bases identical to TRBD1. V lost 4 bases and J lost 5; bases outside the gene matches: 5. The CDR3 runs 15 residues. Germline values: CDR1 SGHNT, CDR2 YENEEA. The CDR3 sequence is CASSSTTGGHNEQFF. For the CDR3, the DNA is TGTGCCAGCAGCTCGACGACAGGGGGCCACAATGAGCAGTTCTTC.

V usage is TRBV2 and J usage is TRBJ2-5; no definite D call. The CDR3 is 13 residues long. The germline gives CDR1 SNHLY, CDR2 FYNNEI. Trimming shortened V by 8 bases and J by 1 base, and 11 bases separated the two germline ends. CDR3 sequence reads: CASSGERQETQYF. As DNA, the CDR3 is TGTGCCAGCTCAGGCGAACGCCAAGAGACCCAGTACTTC.

The CDR3 sequence: CASSLGGVAQYF. CDR3 nucleotides: TGTGCCAGCAGTTTAGGAGGGGTGGCGCAGTATTTT. The rearrangement joins TRBV27 to TRBJ2-3, with a weak D call TRBD2 (6 bases). The germline V and J ends were trimmed by 2 bases and 10 bases, with 10 bases remaining between them. The CDR3 has 12 amino acids. Germline values: CDR1 MNHEY, CDR2 SMNVEV (reference sequence).

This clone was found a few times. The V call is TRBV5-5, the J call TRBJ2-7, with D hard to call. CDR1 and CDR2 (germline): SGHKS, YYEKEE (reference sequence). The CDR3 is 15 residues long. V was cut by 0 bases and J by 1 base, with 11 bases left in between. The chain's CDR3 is CASSLAPLTSYEQYF. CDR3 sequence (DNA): TGTGCCAGCAGCTTGGCCCCACTGACTTCCTACGAGCAGTACTTC.